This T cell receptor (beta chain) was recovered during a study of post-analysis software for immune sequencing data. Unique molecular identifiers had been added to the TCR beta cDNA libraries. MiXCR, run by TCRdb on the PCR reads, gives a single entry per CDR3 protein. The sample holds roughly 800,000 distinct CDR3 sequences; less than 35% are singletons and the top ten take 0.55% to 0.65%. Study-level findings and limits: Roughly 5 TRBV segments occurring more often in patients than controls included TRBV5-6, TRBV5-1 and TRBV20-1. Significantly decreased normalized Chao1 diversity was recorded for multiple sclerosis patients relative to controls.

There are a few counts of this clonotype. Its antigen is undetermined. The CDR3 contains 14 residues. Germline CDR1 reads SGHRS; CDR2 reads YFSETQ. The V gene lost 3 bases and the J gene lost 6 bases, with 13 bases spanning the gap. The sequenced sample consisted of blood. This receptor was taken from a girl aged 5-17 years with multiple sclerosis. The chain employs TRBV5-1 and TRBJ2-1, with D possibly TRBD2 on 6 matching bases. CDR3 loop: CASSSAGGANEQFF. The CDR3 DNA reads TGCGCCAGCAGCTCGGCCGGCGGGGCCAATGAGCAGTTCTTC. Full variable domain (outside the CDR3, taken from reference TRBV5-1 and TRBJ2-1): KAGVTQTPRYLIKTRGQQVTLSCSPISGHRSVSWYQQTPGQGLQFLFEYFSETQRNKGNFPGRFSGRQFSNSRSEMNVSTLELGDSALYLCASSSAGGANEQFFGPGTRLTVL.